Listed below are T cell receptor beta chains from one sample, sequenced in a study of T cells in Graves' hyperthyroidism and ophthalmopathy. TCRdb re-called the multiplex PCR reads with MiXCR, one entry per CDR3 protein. The table includes 600,000 or so distinct CDR3 sequences, about 43% detected once. The sequenced sample consisted of peripheral blood or thyroid tissue (not recorded which). These receptors all stem from a woman between 18 and 29 years old with Graves' hyperthyroidism. Each CDR3 is given with its conserved first and last residue. D genes are given only for firm matches. Size is stated for part of the rows, as once, few or many counts, or as a class when the clone is expanded.

size | J | V | D | CDR3 | DNA
many | TRBJ2-5 | TRBV13 | . | CASSIRGTQYF | TGTGCCAGCAGCATTCGTGGGACCCAGTACTTC
once | TRBJ1-5 | TRBV24-1 | TRBD1 | CATSDTGQGGHQPQHF | TGTGCCACCAGTGACACGGGACAGGGGGGACATCAGCCCCAGCATTTT
. | TRBJ2-7 | TRBV7-2 | . | CASSQAARGTYEQYF | TGCGCCAGCAGCCAAGCTGCTCGGGGAACCTACGAGCAGTACTTC
. | TRBJ2-7 | TRBV7-8 | TRBD1 | CASSFGQGANEQYF | TGTGCCAGCAGCTTTGGACAGGGGGCCAACGAGCAGTACTTC
many | TRBJ2-7 | TRBV10-1 | . | CASSEQQELGEQYF | TGCGCCAGCAGTGAGCAACAGGAGCTCGGGGAGCAGTACTTC
many | TRBJ1-5 | TRBV9 | . | CASNDGQGQPQHF | TGTGCCAGCAACGACGGGCAGGGACAGCCCCAGCATTTT
. | TRBJ1-5 | TRBV10-3 | . | CAISESVLSNQPQHF | TGTGCCATCAGTGAGTCGGTATTAAGCAATCAGCCCCAGCATTTT
many | TRBJ1-2 | TRBV29-1 | . | CSVEKGRMNYGYTF | TGCAGCGTTGAAAAAGGCAGGATGAACTATGGCTACACCTTC
few | TRBJ2-7 | TRBV7-2 | TRBD2 | CASSQPSGRAIHEQYF | TGTGCCAGCAGCCAACCTAGCGGGAGGGCTATCCACGAGCAGTACTTC
. | TRBJ1-5 | TRBV7-2 | . | CASGRSLQPQHF | TGTGCCAGCGGGCGGTCCCTTCAGCCCCAGCATTTT
. | TRBJ1-1 | TRBV19 | . | CASSIGGTLNTEAFF | TGTGCCAGTAGTATAGGGGGAACGTTGAACACTGAAGCTTTCTTT
. | TRBJ1-6 | TRBV2 | TRBD1 | CASSLGTAQGEGGNSPLHF | TGTGCCAGCAGCTTAGGAACTGCACAGGGGGAAGGGGGTAATTCACCCCTCCACTTT
. | TRBJ2-1 | TRBV24-1 | . | CATSDLANEQFF | TGTGCCACCAGTGATTTGGCGAATGAGCAGTTCTTC
many | TRBJ2-7 | TRBV7-9 | . | CASSHRDNEQYF | TGTGCCAGCAGCCACAGGGACAACGAGCAGTACTTC
. | TRBJ2-3 | TRBV29-1 | TRBD1 | CSVEWTGGSDTQYF | TGCAGCGTTGAGTGGACAGGGGGTTCAGATACGCAGTATTTT
few | TRBJ1-3 | TRBV29-1 | . | CSVWVSGNTIYF | TGCAGCGTGTGGGTCTCTGGAAACACCATATATTTT
once | TRBJ1-3 | TRBV29-1 | . | CSTEMGNTIYF | TGCAGCACGGAGATGGGAAACACCATATATTTT
few | TRBJ1-2 | TRBV20-1 | . | CSAHADRTYGYTF | TGCAGTGCTCACGCCGACAGAACTTATGGCTACACCTTC
. | TRBJ1-5 | TRBV29-1 | . | CSVVRPGLETQHF | TGCAGCGTTGTCAGGCCGGGTCTGGAGACCCAGCATTTT
. | TRBJ1-2 | TRBV20-1 | . | CSAPPGDRANYGYTF | TGCAGTGCCCCTCCAGGGGACCGTGCTAACTATGGCTACACCTTC
. | TRBJ1-1 | TRBV7-8 | . | CASSLDWDNTEAFF | TGTGCCAGCAGCTTAGATTGGGACAACACTGAAGCTTTCTTT
. | TRBJ1-4 | TRBV11-1 | . | CASRVVGTEKLFF | TGTGCCAGCAGAGTCGTAGGCACTGAAAAACTGTTTTTT
. | TRBJ2-7 | TRBV10-1 | . | CASAEFEQYF | TGCGCCAGTGCAGAATTTGAGCAGTACTTC
. | TRBJ2-7 | TRBV7-3 | TRBD1 | CASSLGGQVFSYEQYF | TGTGCCAGCAGCTTAGGAGGACAGGTCTTCTCCTACGAGCAGTACTTC
. | TRBJ2-6 | TRBV24-1 | TRBD2 | CATSDSGGAAGANVLTF | TGTGCCACCAGTGATTCGGGGGGGGCGGCTGGGGCCAACGTCCTGACTTTC
few | TRBJ1-5 | TRBV29-1 | TRBD1 | CSGQGGQPQHF | TGCAGCGGACAGGGGGGGCAGCCCCAGCATTTT
many | TRBJ1-6 | TRBV2 | . | CASSDGRGGSEPLHF | TGTGCCAGCAGTGATGGCAGGGGCGGGTCGGAGCCCCTCCACTTT
. | TRBJ2-7 | TRBV5-1 | . | CASSDLASGYEQYF | TGCGCCAGCAGCGACCTCGCGTCGGGTTACGAGCAGTACTTC
. | TRBJ1-2 | TRBV2 | . | CASTEASRVLSGYTF | TGTGCCAGCACGGAGGCGTCAAGGGTTCTCAGCGGCTACACCTTC
. | TRBJ2-5 | TRBV2 | TRBD2 | CASSPRGLADIQETQYF | TGTGCCAGCTCCCCCCGGGGTCTAGCGGACATCCAAGAGACCCAGTACTTC
few | TRBJ1-2 | TRBV25-1 | . | CASVEEVALGYYGYTF | TGTGCCAGCGTTGAGGAGGTGGCACTGGGGTACTATGGCTACACCTTC
. | TRBJ2-5 | TRBV2 | . | CAGSVEGQYF | TGTGCCGGCAGTGTAGAGGGCCAGTACTTC
. | TRBJ1-2 | TRBV29-1 | TRBD1 | CSLARGTVYGYTF | TGCAGCTTGGCCAGGGGGACAGTATATGGCTACACCTTC
. | TRBJ2-5 | TRBV24-1 | . | CATSDRGQGFEIGTQYF | TGTGCCACCAGTGATCGGGGCCAGGGGTTCGAAATTGGGACCCAGTACTTC
. | TRBJ1-6 | TRBV14 | . | CASSRRFGGVDSPLHF | TGTGCCAGCAGCCGAAGATTCGGAGGGGTTGATTCACCCCTCCACTTT
many | TRBJ1-3 | TRBV10-2 | . | CASSRRQVLSGNTIYF | TGCGCCAGCAGTCGGAGACAGGTCCTTTCTGGAAACACCATATATTTT
. | TRBJ2-7 | TRBV7-3 | TRBD2 | CASSPSSGRYEQYF | TGTGCCAGCAGCCCTTCTAGCGGAAGGTACGAGCAGTACTTC
. | TRBJ2-5 | TRBV7-3 | . | CASRHRGHSYQETQYF | TGTGCCAGCAGACACCGCGGACATTCGTACCAAGAGACCCAGTACTTC
few | TRBJ1-1 | TRBV6-4 | . | CASSRGRGAEAFF | TGTGCCAGCAGTCGTGGGAGAGGGGCTGAAGCTTTCTTT
. | TRBJ2-5 | TRBV7-2 | . | CASSSHPGRGSETQYF | TGTGCCAGTAGTTCCCACCCGGGACGGGGGTCAGAGACCCAGTACTTC
. | TRBJ2-6 | TRBV6-1 | . | CASSRGNGANVLTF | TGTGCCAGCAGTCGGGGAAATGGGGCCAACGTCCTGACTTTC
. | TRBJ1-1 | TRBV29-1 | . | CSPTRPGANTEAFF | TGCAGCCCTACCAGACCCGGCGCGAACACTGAAGCTTTCTTT
. | TRBJ2-5 | TRBV5-1 | . | CSSSHGEETQYF | TGCTCCAGCAGCCACGGGGAAGAGACCCAGTACTTC
. | TRBJ1-2 | TRBV9 | . | CASSSQGNDGYTF | TGTGCCAGCAGCTCACAGGGTAACGATGGCTACACCTTC
few | TRBJ2-3 | TRBV5-4 | . | CASSQVAGTTDTQYF | TGTGCCAGCAGCCAAGTGGCGGGCACCACAGATACGCAGTATTTT
. | TRBJ2-5 | TRBV25-1 | . | CASSEFGRGQETQYF | TGTGCCAGCAGTGAATTTGGGAGGGGGCAAGAGACCCAGTACTTC
many | TRBJ1-2 | TRBV24-1 | TRBD1 | CATSRDSYGYTF | TGTGCCACCAGTCGGGACAGCTATGGCTACACCTTC
. | TRBJ1-1 | TRBV6-1 | . | CASSPNPANTEAFF | TGTGCCAGCAGTCCAAACCCGGCGAACACTGAAGCTTTCTTT
. | TRBJ1-1 | TRBV29-1 | . | CSEDRRDTETFF | TGCAGTGAAGACAGGAGGGACACTGAAACTTTCTTT
few | TRBJ2-7 | TRBV12-3/TRBV12-4 | . | CASTNRVNEQYF | TGTGCCAGCACCAACAGGGTTAACGAGCAGTACTTC